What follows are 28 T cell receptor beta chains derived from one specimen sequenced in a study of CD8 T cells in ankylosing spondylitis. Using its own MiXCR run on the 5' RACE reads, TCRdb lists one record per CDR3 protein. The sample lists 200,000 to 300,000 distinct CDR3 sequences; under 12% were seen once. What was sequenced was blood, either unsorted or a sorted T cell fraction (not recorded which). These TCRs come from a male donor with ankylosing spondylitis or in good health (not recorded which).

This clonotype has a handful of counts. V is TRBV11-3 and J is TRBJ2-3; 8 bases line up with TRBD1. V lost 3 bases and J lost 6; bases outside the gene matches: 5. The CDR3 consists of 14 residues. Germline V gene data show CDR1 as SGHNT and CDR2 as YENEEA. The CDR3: CASSLTGDSDTQYF. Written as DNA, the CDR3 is TGTGCCAGCAGCTTGACAGGGGACTCTGATACGCAGTATTTT.

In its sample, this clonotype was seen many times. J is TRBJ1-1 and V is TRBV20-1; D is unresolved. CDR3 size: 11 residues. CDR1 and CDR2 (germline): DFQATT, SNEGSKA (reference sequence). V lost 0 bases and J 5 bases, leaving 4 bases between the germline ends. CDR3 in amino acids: CSAREVTEAFF. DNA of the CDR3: TGCAGTGCTAGAGAGGTAACTGAAGCTTTCTTT.

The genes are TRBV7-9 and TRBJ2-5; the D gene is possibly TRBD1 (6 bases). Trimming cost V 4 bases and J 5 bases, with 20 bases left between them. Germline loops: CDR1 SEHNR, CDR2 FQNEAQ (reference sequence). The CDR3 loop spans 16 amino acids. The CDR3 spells CASSSTGTPIPETQYF. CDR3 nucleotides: TGTGCCAGCAGCTCAACCGGGACACCAATACCGGAGACCCAGTACTTC.

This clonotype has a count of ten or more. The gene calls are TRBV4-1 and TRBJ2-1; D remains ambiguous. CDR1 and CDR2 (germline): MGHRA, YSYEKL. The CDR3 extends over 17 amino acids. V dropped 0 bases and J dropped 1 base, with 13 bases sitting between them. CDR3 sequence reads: CASSQDSTSYSYNEQFF. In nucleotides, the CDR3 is TGCGCCAGCAGCCAAGATTCGACTTCCTATTCCTACAATGAGCAGTTCTTC.

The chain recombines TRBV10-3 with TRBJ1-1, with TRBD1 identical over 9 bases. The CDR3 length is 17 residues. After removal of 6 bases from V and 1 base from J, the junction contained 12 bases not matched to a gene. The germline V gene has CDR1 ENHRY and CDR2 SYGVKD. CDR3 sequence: CAISAGQGSRPNTEAFF. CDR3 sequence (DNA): TGTGCCATCAGCGCCGGACAGGGGTCCCGCCCGAACACTGAAGCTTTCTTT.

The DNA for the CDR3 is TGTGCCAGCAGCTTAACAGGGAGAGGCTACACCTTC. Protein sequence: CASSLTGRGYTF. V gene TRBV7-9 combines with J gene TRBJ1-2; the D gene is possibly TRBD1 (6 bases). CDR1 SEHNR and CDR2 FQNEAQ come from the germline V gene (reference sequence). V lost 2 bases, J lost 8 bases, and 9 bases lay in between. The CDR3 spans 12 residues.

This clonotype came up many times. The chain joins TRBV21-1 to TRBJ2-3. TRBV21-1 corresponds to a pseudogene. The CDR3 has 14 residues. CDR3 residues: CASTWTVSTDTQYF. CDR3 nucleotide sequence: TGTGCCAGCACCTGGACCGTTAGCACAGATACGCAGTATTTT.

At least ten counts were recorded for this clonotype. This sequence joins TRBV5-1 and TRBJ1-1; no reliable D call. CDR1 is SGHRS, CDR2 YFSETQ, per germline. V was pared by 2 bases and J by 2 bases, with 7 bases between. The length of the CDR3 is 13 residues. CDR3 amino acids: CASSLGHNTEAFF. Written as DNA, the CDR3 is TGCGCCAGCAGCTTAGGGCACAACACTGAAGCTTTCTTT.

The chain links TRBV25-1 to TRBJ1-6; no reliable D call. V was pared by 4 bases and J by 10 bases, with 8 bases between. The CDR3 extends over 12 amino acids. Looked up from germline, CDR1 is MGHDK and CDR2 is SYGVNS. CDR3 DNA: TGTGCCAGCAGTGTCGGAAAATCACCCCTCCACTTT. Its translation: CASSVGKSPLHF.

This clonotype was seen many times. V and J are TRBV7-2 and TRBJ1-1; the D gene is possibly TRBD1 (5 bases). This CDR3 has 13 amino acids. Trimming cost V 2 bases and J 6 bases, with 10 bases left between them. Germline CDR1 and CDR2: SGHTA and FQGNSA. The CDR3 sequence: CASSLPGSSEAFF. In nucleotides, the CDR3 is TGTGCCAGCAGCTTACCAGGGAGCTCTGAAGCTTTCTTT.

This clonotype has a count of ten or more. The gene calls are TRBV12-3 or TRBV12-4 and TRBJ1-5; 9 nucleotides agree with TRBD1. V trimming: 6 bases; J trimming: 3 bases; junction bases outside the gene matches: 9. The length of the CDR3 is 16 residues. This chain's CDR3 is CASRGEDRGPNQPQHF. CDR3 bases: TGTGCCAGCAGGGGGGAGGACAGGGGCCCCAATCAGCCCCAGCATTTT.

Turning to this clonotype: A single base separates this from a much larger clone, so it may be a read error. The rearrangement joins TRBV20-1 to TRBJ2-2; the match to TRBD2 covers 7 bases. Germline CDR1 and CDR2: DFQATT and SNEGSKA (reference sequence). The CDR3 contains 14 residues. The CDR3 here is CSATGGLNTGEPFF. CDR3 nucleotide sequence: TGCAGTGCTACGGGAGGCCTGAACACCGGGGAGCCGTTTTTT.

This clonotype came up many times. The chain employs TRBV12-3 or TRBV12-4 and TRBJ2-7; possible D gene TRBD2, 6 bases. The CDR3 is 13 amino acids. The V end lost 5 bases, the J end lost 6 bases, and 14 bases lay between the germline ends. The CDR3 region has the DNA TGTGCCAGCAGTCCGGGAGAAGCAGGCGAGCAGTACTTC. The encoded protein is CASSPGEAGEQYF.

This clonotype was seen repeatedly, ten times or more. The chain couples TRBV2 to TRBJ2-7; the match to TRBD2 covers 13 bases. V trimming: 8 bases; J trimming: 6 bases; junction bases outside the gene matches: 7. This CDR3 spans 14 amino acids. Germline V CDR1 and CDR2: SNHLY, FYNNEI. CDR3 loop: CASGKLAGGIEQYF. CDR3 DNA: TGTGCCAGCGGCAAACTAGCGGGAGGGATCGAGCAGTACTTC.

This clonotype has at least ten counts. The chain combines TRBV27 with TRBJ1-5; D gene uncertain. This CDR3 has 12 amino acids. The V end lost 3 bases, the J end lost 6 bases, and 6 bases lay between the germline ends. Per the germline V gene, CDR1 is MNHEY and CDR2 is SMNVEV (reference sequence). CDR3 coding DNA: TGTGCCAGCAGTTTTTCGGGTCAGCCCCAGCATTTT. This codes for CASSFSGQPQHF.

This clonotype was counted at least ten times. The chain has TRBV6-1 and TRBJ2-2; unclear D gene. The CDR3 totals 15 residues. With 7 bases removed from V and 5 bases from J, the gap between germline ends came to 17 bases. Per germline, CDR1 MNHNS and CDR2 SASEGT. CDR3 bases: TGTGCCAGCAATACGGCCCCCGAGACAACCGGGGAGCTGTTTTTT. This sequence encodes CASNTAPETTGELFF.

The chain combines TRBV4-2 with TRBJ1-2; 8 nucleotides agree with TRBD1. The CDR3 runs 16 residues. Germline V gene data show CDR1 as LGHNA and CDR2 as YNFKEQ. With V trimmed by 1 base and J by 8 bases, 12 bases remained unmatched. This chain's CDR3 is CASSQVIGQGRVGYTF. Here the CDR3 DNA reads TGTGCCAGCAGCCAAGTCATTGGACAGGGAAGGGTCGGCTACACCTTC.

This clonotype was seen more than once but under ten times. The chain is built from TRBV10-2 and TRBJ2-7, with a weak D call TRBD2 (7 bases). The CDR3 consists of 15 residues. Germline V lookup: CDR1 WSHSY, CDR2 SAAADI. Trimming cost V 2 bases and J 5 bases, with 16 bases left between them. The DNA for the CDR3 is TGCGCCAGCAGTGAGCAAGGGGGAGGGCCGAACGAGCAGTACTTC. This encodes CASSEQGGGPNEQYF.

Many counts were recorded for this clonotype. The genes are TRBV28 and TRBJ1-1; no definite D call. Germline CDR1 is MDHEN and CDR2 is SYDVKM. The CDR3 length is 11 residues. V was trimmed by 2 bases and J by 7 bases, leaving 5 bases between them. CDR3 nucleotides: TGTGCCAGCAGTTTAGTCAGTGAAGCTTTCTTT. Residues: CASSLVSEAFF.

The CDR3 bases are TGTGCCAGCAGCTTCGTCGGAGTGGGGGATACGCAGTATTTT. It encodes CASSFVGVGDTQYF. The chain uses TRBV7-9 and TRBJ2-3; D remains unclear. Germline V CDR1 and CDR2: SEHNR, FQNEAQ (reference sequence). Between the trimmed V and J ends, which lost 3 bases and 6 bases, there was a span of 13 bases. The CDR3 length is 14 residues.

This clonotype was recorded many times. The CDR3 sequence is CASSFRTAYEQYF. CDR3 DNA sequence: TGTGCCAGCAGCTTTCGGACAGCCTACGAGCAGTACTTC. The rearrangement uses TRBV5-6 and TRBJ2-7, with D maybe TRBD1 (6 bases). Trimming pared 2 bases from V and 2 bases from J, leaving 8 bases between. The V gene's germline CDR1 is SGHDT and CDR2 YYEEEE. The CDR3 covers 13 residues. The full variable domain, rest sourced from reference TRBV5-6 and TRBJ2-7, is DAGVTQSPTHLIKTRGQQVTLRCSPKSGHDTVSWYQQALGQGPQFIFQYYEEEERQRGNFPDRFSGHQFPNYSSELNVNALLLGDSALYLCASSFRTAYEQYFGPGTRLTVT.

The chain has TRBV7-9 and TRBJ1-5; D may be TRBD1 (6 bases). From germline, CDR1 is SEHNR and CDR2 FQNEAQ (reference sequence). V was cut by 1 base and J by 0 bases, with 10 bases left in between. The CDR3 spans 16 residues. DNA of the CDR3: TGTGCCAGCAGCTTAGAAGGGGGAATTAGCAATCAGCCCCAGCATTTT. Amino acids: CASSLEGGISNQPQHF.

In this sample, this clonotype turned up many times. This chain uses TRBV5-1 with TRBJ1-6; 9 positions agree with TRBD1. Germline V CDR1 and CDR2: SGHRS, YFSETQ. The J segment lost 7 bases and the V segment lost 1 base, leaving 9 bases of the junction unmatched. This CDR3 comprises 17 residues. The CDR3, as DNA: TGCGCCAGCAGCTTGTCGACGCGCGGGACAGGGAATTCACCCCTCCACTTT. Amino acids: CASSLSTRGTGNSPLHF.

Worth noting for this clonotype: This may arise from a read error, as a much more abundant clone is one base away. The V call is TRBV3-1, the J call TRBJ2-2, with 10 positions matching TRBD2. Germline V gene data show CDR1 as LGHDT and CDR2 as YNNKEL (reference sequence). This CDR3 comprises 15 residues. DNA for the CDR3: TGTACCAGCAGCCAAGACGCTAGCGGGGGCGGGGAGCTGTTTTTT. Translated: CTSSQDASGGGELFF. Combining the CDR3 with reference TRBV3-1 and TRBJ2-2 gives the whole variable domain DTAVSQTPKYLVTQMGNDKSIKCEQNLGHDTMYWYKQDSKKFLKIMFSYNNKELIINETVPNRFSPKSPDKAHLNLHINSLELGDSAVYFCTSSQDASGGGELFFGEGSRLTVL.

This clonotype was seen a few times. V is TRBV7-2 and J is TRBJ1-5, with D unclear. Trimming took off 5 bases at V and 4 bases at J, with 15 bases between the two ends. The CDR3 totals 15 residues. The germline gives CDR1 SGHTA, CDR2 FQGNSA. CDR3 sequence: CASSREAVGNQPQHF. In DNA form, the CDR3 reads TGTGCCAGCAGCAGGGAGGCAGTTGGGAATCAGCCCCAGCATTTT.

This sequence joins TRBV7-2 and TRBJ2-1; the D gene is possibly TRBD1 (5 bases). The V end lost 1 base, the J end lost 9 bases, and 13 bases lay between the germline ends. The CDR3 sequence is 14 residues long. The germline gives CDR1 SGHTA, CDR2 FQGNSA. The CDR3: CASSLGGFDSEQFF. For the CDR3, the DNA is TGTGCCAGCAGCTTAGGGGGATTTGACAGTGAGCAGTTCTTC.

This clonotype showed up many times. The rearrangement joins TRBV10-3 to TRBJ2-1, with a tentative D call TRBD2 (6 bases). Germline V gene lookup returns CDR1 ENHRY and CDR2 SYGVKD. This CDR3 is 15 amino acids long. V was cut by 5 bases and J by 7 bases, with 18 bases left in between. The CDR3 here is CAISPDGGTGNEQFF. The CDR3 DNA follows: TGTGCCATCAGTCCCGACGGGGGAACGGGAAATGAGCAGTTCTTC.

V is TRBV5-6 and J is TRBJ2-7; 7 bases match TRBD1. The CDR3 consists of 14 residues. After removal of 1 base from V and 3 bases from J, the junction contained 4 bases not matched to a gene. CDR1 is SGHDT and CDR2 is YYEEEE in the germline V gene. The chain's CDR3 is CASSLTGTVYEQYF. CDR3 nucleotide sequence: TGTGCCAGCAGCTTGACGGGGACAGTCTACGAGCAGTACTTC. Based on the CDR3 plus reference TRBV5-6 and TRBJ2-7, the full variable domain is DAGVTQSPTHLIKTRGQQVTLRCSPKSGHDTVSWYQQALGQGPQFIFQYYEEEERQRGNFPDRFSGHQFPNYSSELNVNALLLGDSALYLCASSLTGTVYEQYFGPGTRLTVT.